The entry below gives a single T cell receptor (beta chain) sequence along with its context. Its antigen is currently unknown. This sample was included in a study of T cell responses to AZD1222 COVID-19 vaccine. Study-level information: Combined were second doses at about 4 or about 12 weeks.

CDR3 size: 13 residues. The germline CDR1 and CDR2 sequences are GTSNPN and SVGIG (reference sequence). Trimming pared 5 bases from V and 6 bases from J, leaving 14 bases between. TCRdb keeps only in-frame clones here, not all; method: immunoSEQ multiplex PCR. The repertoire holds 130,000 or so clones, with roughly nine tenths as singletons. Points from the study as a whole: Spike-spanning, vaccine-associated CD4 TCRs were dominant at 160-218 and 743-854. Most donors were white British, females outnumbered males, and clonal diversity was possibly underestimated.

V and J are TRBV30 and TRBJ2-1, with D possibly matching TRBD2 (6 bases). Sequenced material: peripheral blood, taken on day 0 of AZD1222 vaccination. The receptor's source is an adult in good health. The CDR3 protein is CAWEAGTGNEQFF. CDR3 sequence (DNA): TGTGCCTGGGAAGCCGGGACTGGCAATGAGCAGTTCTTC.